This T cell receptor beta chain stems from a study of shared clonotypes between healthy human individuals. The CDR3 is 13 amino acids. Sequencing on ten immunoSEQ deep assay plates was performed for unsorted PBMC DNA. TCRdb's copy holds only in-frame clones and misses some; the assay was immunoSEQ multiplex PCR. The sample lists around 500,000 clones; roughly 85% were seen once. Genomic DNA from unsorted samples was obtained from about 88 million PBMCs (per sample). V and J are TRBV21-1 and TRBJ2-7; the DNA was not compared with TRBD2, the D call given in the table. TRBV21-1 is tagged as a pseudogene. This TCR was recovered from a woman aged 40 to 49 in good health. Some clones in this sample may be carry-over from other donors' samples. The sample was PBMCs. In DNA form, the CDR3 reads TGTGCCAGCCAATTAGCTCCCGGGACTAAGGAGTACTTC. This encodes CASQLAPGTKEYF.